The present T cell receptor (beta chain) was sequenced within a study of OX40 agonist ivuxolimab in advanced cancers. Generated by immunoSEQ multiplex PCR, the TCRdb table keeps only in-frame clones and is missing some. The table includes around 41,000 clones, approximately 90% detected once. Per the germline V gene, CDR1 is SEHNR and CDR2 is FQNEAQ (reference sequence). V was pared by 5 bases and J by 5 bases, with 13 bases of the junction left unmatched. This CDR3 spans 16 amino acids. The chain combines TRBV7-9 with TRBJ2-5; 8 nucleotides agree with TRBD1. This receptor was obtained from an adult with an advanced solid tumor such as melanoma, head and neck, liver or kidney cancer. The specimen was CD4+ or CD8+ T cells sorted from blood, collected in a trial of the OX40 agonist ivuxolimab. The CDR3 DNA follows: TGTGCCAGCAGCCCCGACAGGGGCCGGATGGCCGAGACCCAGTACTTC. This encodes CASSPDRGRMAETQYF.